Listed below are T cell receptor beta chains from one sample, sequenced in a study of T cells and copy number aberrations in small-cell lung cancer. Sequenced by immunoSEQ multiplex PCR; TCRdb stores in-frame clones only, minus some. The table records about 2,900 clones, 90% of them present only once. The sample comprised normal tissue next to the tumor. These TCRs come from a man over 45 with small cell lung cancer. CDR3s include the opening cysteine and the closing phenylalanine or tryptophan. Each record gives: CDR3 length, V gene, CDR3 protein.

>16|TRBV5-4
CASSLMTSGNTGELFF
>15|TRBV2
CASGRDRSGNTEAFF
>13|TRBV29-1
CSAHRASNTEAFF
>13|TRBV29-1
CSVEGTAYNEQFF
>16|TRBV30
CAWNNLREVRTDTQYF
>14|TRBV7-8
CASSLSGLNTEAFF
>11|TRBV20-1
CSAPRQNTIYF
>14|TRBV7-9
CASSIGTGFNEQYF
>14|TRBV29-1
CSVERGVDKDTQYF
>14|TRBV30
CAWSYSGRRDEQFF
>13|TRBV6-1
CASSSPRTGTQYF
>13|TRBV19
CASSPQGNTEAFF
>14|TRBV5-1
CASSLTPGGNTIYF
>15|TRBV7-3
CASSLLAAHLYEQYF
>14|TRBV7-6
CASSLAGGYNEQFF
>14|TRBV30
CAWSVPGGAYEQYF
>14|TRBV4-2
CASSQGGGGEKLFF
>12|TRBV30
CASLDSYNEQFF
>14|TRBV9
CASSPLFMNTEAFF
>15|TRBV5-5
CASSAQGGGNQPQHF
>13|TRBV2
CASRFGQNTEAFF
>17|TRBV6-1
CASSEGAWVGAKNIQYF
>15|TRBV2
CASGAGVATNEKLFF
>14|TRBV30
CAWSRTGVQETQYF
>18|TRBV11-3
CASSLRGQSYTGSYEQYF
>13|TRBV5-1
CASRYNYNSPLHF
>17|TRBV9
CASSVSGGGGSTDTQYF
>14|TRBV5-1
CASSLTARNTEAFF
>16|TRBV5-4
CASSLARGSSGNTIYF